One sample yielded the 24 T cell receptor beta chains listed below, sequenced in a study of shared clonotypes between healthy human individuals. CD8 cells classed as naive were CD45RO-negative and positively selected for CCR7, excluding terminally differentiated effector memory CD45RA+ cells. Some clones are missing from TCRdb's copy, which holds only in-frame ones; the method was immunoSEQ multiplex PCR. The repertoire holds roughly 2,000,000 clones, with just under 95% as singletons. Sequencing was performed on naive CD8+ T cells from PBMCs. These receptors were collected from a man aged 18 to 29 in good health. Some clones in this sample may be carry-over from other donors' samples.

This sequence joins TRBV6-1 and TRBJ1-5, with D unclear. With 2 bases removed from V and 0 bases from J, the gap between germline ends came to 20 bases. Germline CDR1 reads MNHNS; CDR2 reads SASEGT. The CDR3 is 19 amino acids. CDR3 protein: CASSEFLGFAEGSNQPQHF. The CDR3 nucleotides read TGTGCCAGCAGTGAATTTCTGGGTTTTGCGGAGGGTAGCAATCAGCCCCAGCATTTT.

This clone was counted a few times. The J gene is TRBJ1-5, the V gene TRBV27, with TRBD1 as a possible D gene (5 bases). The CDR3 totals 14 residues. Trimming pared 2 bases from V and 5 bases from J, leaving 10 bases between. Per germline, CDR1 MNHEY and CDR2 SMNVEV (reference sequence). Here the CDR3 reads CASSLRDSDQPQHF. The CDR3 coding sequence is TGTGCCAGCAGTTTAAGGGACTCGGATCAGCCCCAGCATTTT.

The V call is TRBV11-2, the J call TRBJ2-7; 8 nucleotides align to TRBD1. V lost 5 bases, J lost 5 bases, and 17 bases stayed unmatched. The CDR3 length is 17 residues. CDR1 and CDR2 (germline): SGHAT, FQNNGV. In DNA, the CDR3 is TGTGCCAGCAGCCCTAGGGGTTCTGGACAGGGTGACCACGAGCAGTACTTC. Encoded protein: CASSPRGSGQGDHEQYF.

This clone was counted a single time. V and J are TRBV27 and TRBJ1-5; D not certain. Trimming removed 8 bases from V and 0 bases from J, with 11 bases in between. CDR3 length: 14 residues. From germline, CDR1 is MNHEY and CDR2 SMNVEV (reference sequence). The CDR3 here is CASGIRYSNQPQHF. DNA of the CDR3: TGTGCCAGCGGAATCAGGTATAGCAATCAGCCCCAGCATTTT.

The J gene is TRBJ2-2, the V gene TRBV19; no firm D call. This CDR3 contains 15 residues. Germline CDR1 is LNHDA and CDR2 is SQIVND (reference sequence). Trimming took 6 bases from V and 0 from J, leaving 11 bases between them. CDR3 DNA sequence: TGTGCCAGTAGCCCGGACGTTCCGAACACCGGGGAGCTGTTTTTT. Translation: CASSPDVPNTGELFF.

The chain combines TRBV29-1 with TRBJ1-1, with 10 nucleotides matching TRBD1. CDR3 length: 15 amino acids. The germline CDR1 and CDR2 sequences are SQVTM and ANQGSEA. Trimming took 4 bases from V and 1 from J; bases not matched to a gene: 6. CDR3 nucleotide sequence: TGCAGCGTTGTTCCGGACAGGGGGACGAACACTGAAGCTTTCTTT. Translating it yields CSVVPDRGTNTEAFF. Looking up the rest from reference TRBV29-1 and TRBJ1-1 gives the full variable domain: SAVISQKPSRDICQRGTSLTIQCQVDSQVTMMFWYRQQPGQSLTLIATANQGSEATYESGFVIDKFPISRPNLTFSTLTVSNMSPEDSSIYLCSVVPDRGTNTEAFFGQGTRLTVV.

A note on this clone: Other DNA sequences within the sample encode an identical CDR3. The V call is TRBV27, the J call TRBJ2-1; TRBD2 agrees at 8 bases. The ends lost 3 bases at V and 4 bases at J; junction bases unmatched: 5. CDR3 length: 15 residues. Germline assignment: CDR1 MNHEY and CDR2 SMNVEV (reference sequence). CDR3 region: CASSFGLAGYNEQFF. The CDR3 DNA is TGTGCCAGCAGTTTCGGGCTAGCGGGTTACAATGAGCAGTTCTTC.

The chain combines TRBV5-1 with TRBJ2-1, with no clear D. Trimming pared 0 bases from V and 0 bases from J, leaving 10 bases between. Germline lookup yields CDR1 SGHRS and CDR2 YFSETQ. There are 16 residues in the CDR3. CDR3 sequence (DNA): TGCGCCAGCAGCTTGGAACGGCCCAGCTCCTACAATGAGCAGTTCTTC. Its translation: CASSLERPSSYNEQFF.

V gene TRBV27 combines with J gene TRBJ2-7; no reliable D call. The germline gives CDR1 MNHEY, CDR2 SMNVEV (reference sequence). Trimming shortened V by 5 bases and J by 3 bases, and 14 bases separated the two germline ends. The length of the CDR3 is 14 residues. CDR3 protein: CASSPTPSYYEQYF. The CDR3 coding sequence is TGTGCCAGCAGTCCTACCCCCAGTTACTACGAGCAGTACTTC.

The chain carries TRBV19 and TRBJ1-3; the D gene is possibly TRBD1 (6 bases). Germline CDR1 LNHDA, CDR2 SQIVND (reference sequence). V was shortened by 3 bases and J by 1 base, with 10 bases between the two germline ends. CDR3 length: 15 residues. CDR3 in amino acids: CASSIPGASGNTIYF. CDR3 in DNA: TGTGCCAGTAGTATCCCAGGGGCATCTGGAAACACCATATATTTT.

This chain connects TRBV6-4 to TRBJ2-1, with 7 bases that match TRBD2. V gave up 0 bases and J gave up 7 bases; unmatched junction bases: 6. From germline, CDR1 is MRHNA and CDR2 SNTAGT. This CDR3 has 15 residues. CDR3 DNA sequence: TGTGCCAGCAGTGACTCCGCGGGAGCGGGGAATGAGCAGTTCTTC. This gives the protein CASSDSAGAGNEQFF.

This chain uses TRBV27 with TRBJ2-5; TRBD1 is a possible D gene (11 bases). Per the germline V gene, CDR1 is MNHEY and CDR2 is SMNVEV (reference sequence). V was clipped by 2 bases and J by 9 bases, with 28 bases between them. The CDR3 is made up of 18 amino acids. DNA of the CDR3: TGTGCCAGCAGTTTAGGGACAGGGGGTTTTAGCGGGAGGATTCCCCAGTACTTC. As protein: CASSLGTGGFSGRIPQYF.

The chain is built from TRBV6-5 and TRBJ2-3; D not certain. Germline V gene lookup returns CDR1 MNHEY and CDR2 SVGAGI. The CDR3 has 14 amino acids. V lost 6 bases, J lost 2 bases, and 12 bases lay in between. This CDR3 reads CASSSGPYTDTQYF. The CDR3 nucleotides are TGTGCCAGCAGCAGTGGGCCGTACACAGATACGCAGTATTTT.

This chain connects TRBV10-3 to TRBJ2-7; 15 bases are a match to TRBD2. This CDR3 region has 17 residues. Looked up from germline, CDR1 is ENHRY and CDR2 is SYGVKD. V lost 8 bases, J lost 5 bases, and 13 bases stayed unmatched. CDR3 amino acids: CAISGLAGGPTEDEQYF. The CDR3 region has the DNA TGTGCCATCTCCGGACTAGCGGGAGGGCCGACGGAGGACGAGCAGTACTTC.

The sample holds one count of this clone. The genes are TRBV9 and TRBJ1-5; maybe TRBD1 (5 bases). V lost 1 base and J lost 9, with 11 bases in between. The CDR3 is 13 amino acids. Germline loops: CDR1 SGDLS, CDR2 YYNGEE. CDR3 sequence (DNA): TGTGCCAGCAGCGTAATGGGGGGGTGGCCCCAGCATTTT. Translation gives CASSVMGGWPQHF.

Worth noting for this clone: The identical CDR3 is also encoded by other nucleotide sequences in the sample. This sequence joins TRBV4-3 and TRBJ2-5, with a tentative D call TRBD1 (5 bases). Germline loops: CDR1 LGHNA, CDR2 YSLEER. V lost 1 base and J 0 bases, leaving 9 bases between the germline ends. The CDR3 sequence is 15 residues long. This chain's CDR3 is CASSQGTGYQETQYF. CDR3 bases: TGCGCCAGCAGCCAAGGAACAGGCTACCAAGAGACCCAGTACTTC.

The chain recombines TRBV10-3 with TRBJ2-2; 8 bases align to TRBD1. The CDR3 has 14 amino acids. The germline V gene has CDR1 ENHRY and CDR2 SYGVKD. With 3 bases clipped from V and 6 bases from J, the junction kept 3 bases outside the gene matches. CDR3 sequence: CAISEDRGPGELFF. The CDR3 nucleotides read TGTGCCATCAGTGAAGACAGGGGACCCGGGGAGCTGTTTTTT.

This chain connects TRBV6-4 to TRBJ1-5; the D gene is possibly TRBD1 (5 bases). The CDR3 spans 13 residues. Looked up from germline, CDR1 is MRHNA and CDR2 is SNTAGT. V gave up 8 bases and J gave up 7 bases, with 15 bases separating them. CDR3 in amino acids: CASGSRGGQPQHF. The CDR3 DNA follows: TGTGCCAGCGGAAGTAGGGGAGGACAGCCCCAGCATTTT.

This clone appeared a few times. The chain has TRBV25-1 and TRBJ2-5; 11 nucleotides agree with TRBD2. CDR3 length: 16 residues. Germline V gives CDR1 MGHDK, CDR2 SYGVNS. V was clipped by 9 bases and J by 4 bases; unmatched bases: 13. CDR3 sequence reads: CARGLAEPNKVETQYF. The DNA for the CDR3 is TGTGCCAGGGGACTAGCGGAGCCCAACAAGGTAGAGACCCAGTACTTC.

This chain connects TRBV15 to TRBJ1-3, with 7 bases matching TRBD1. Trimming cost V 5 bases and J 4 bases; bases outside gene matches: 14. The CDR3 is 17 residues long. In germline, CDR1 is LNHNV, CDR2 YYDKDF (reference sequence). For the CDR3, the DNA is TGTGCCACCAGCCCACGACAGGGAGGTTTGGGGGGAAACACCATATATTTT. Encoded protein: CATSPRQGGLGGNTIYF.

This clone came up once. The rearrangement uses TRBV28 and TRBJ2-5; 7 bases match TRBD2. Germline V gene lookup returns CDR1 MDHEN and CDR2 SYDVKM. Trimming cost V 6 bases and J 5 bases; bases outside gene matches: 9. The CDR3 has 14 residues. CDR3 region: CASRRESNLETQYF. In DNA, the CDR3 is TGTGCCAGCAGGCGGGAGAGTAACCTGGAGACCCAGTACTTC. The variable domain in full, with the rest retrieved from reference TRBV28 and TRBJ2-5, is DVKVTQSSRYLVKRTGEKVFLECVQDMDHENMFWYRQDPGLGLRLIYFSYDVKMKEKGDIPEGYSVSREKKERFSLILESASTNQTSMYLCASRRESNLETQYFGPGTRLLVL.

The chain employs TRBV27 and TRBJ2-7; 8 positions agree with TRBD1. The V gene's germline CDR1 is MNHEY and CDR2 SMNVEV (reference sequence). With V trimmed by 6 bases and J by 3 bases, 7 bases remained unmatched. The CDR3 is 14 amino acids. In DNA, the CDR3 is TGTGCCAGCAGAAGCAGGGGGCGATTCTACGAGCAGTACTTC. Amino acids: CASRSRGRFYEQYF.

The V call is TRBV19, the J call TRBJ2-1; 9 bases are a match to TRBD1. V shed 6 bases and J 3 bases; nucleotides not matched to a gene: 3. The CDR3 is made up of 14 amino acids. Per germline, CDR1 LNHDA and CDR2 SQIVND (reference sequence). CDR3 DNA: TGTGCCAGTAGAGAGGACAGGGGCTACAATGAGCAGTTCTTC. Translation: CASREDRGYNEQFF.

The chain carries TRBV27 and TRBJ2-3; tentative D call: TRBD1 (6 bases). Germline CDR1 reads MNHEY; CDR2 reads SMNVEV (reference sequence). V lost 4 bases and J 3 bases, leaving 14 bases between the germline ends. This CDR3 spans 15 amino acids. Here the CDR3 reads CASSSLVQGTDTQYF. DNA of the CDR3: TGTGCCAGCAGTTCTCTCGTCCAGGGGACAGATACGCAGTATTTT.